The clone carrying this T cell receptor beta chain was seen ten or more times. Its target is not known. This entry is derived from a study of T-cell memory formation after mild COVID-19. Across the whole study: Most TCR clusters belonged to a single donor. Findings and caveats of the study: Memory from before infection featured some responding clones, which suggests cross-reactive memory joined. Clones that contracted from day 15 to 85 had balanced CD4/CD8; later expanders were CD4+ biased.

Amplification by 5'RACE using constant-segment primers produced TCR alpha and TCR beta cDNA libraries that carried sample barcodes and UMIs. TCRdb used MiXCR to reprocess the 5' RACE reads, holding one entry per CDR3 protein. This sample has about 500,000 distinct CDR3 sequences, with roughly 22% found just once. Sequencing input: PBMCs or a T cell subset sorted from them (not recorded which). This receptor was taken from an adult woman who had mild COVID-19 (a few samples of this study predate the infection). Cell type and time point are not known.

This chain's CDR3 is CASSSRLGSSYNEQFF. CDR3 nucleotides: TGTGCCAGCAGTTCTCGACTCGGGAGCTCCTACAATGAGCAGTTCTTC. The chain joins TRBV2 to TRBJ2-1, with D perhaps TRBD2 (6 bases). Germline CDR1 SNHLY, CDR2 FYNNEI. The CDR3 has 16 residues. Trimming stripped 5 bases from V and 0 bases from J, with 14 bases between.